This T cell receptor beta chain stems from a study of cytomegalovirus exposure and HLA in healthy donors (dated by TCRdb to 2016 to 2017). Study-wide context: An earlier analysis of around 600 of the donors reported about 250 Gb of sequence data and some 120 million unique TCR beta sequences from approximately 180 million T cells. Roughly 300 gigabases of sequencing data and around 90 million unique TCR sequences made up an early release that covered nearly 650 HLA-typed donors. Both class I and class II loci were covered by HLA typing, at four-digit resolution. A separate validation cohort of 100 to 150 different subjects was used in addition to the approximately 670-subject first cohort. A later genetic analysis used genome-wide SNP genotypes for about 60% of the roughly 700 donors, treating that subset as a discovery cohort. An earlier analysis of about 620 of the donors applied high-throughput TCR beta sequencing to assess whether each TCR beta V gene segment acted as functional or pseudogenic. On average, about 200,000 unique TCR beta nucleotide sequences were sequenced per donor among 300 to 500 genotyped donors of the cohort, with roughly 19% of those sequences being non-productive. In the later analysis, no new phenotypic data were used to find candidate immune exposures; instead, reliance was placed on TCR beta sequences and their occurrence across donors. The study used immunosequencing to profile the T cell repertoires of approximately 690 subjects and linked those repertoires to cytomegalovirus serostatus. Donor age, sex, ethnicity and CMV serostatus were compiled alongside the repertoire data. To study patterns of TCR occurrence, a later analysis re-analyzed previously published TCR beta repertoires from around 700 donors and added high-resolution HLA genotyping. Typing coverage varied by locus: roughly 620-630 donors for A, B, C, DRB1 and DQB1; 522 for DQA1; about 590 for DPA1; some 470 for DPB1. The study was designed to test whether signatures of past pathogen exposure could be identified by cataloging public T cell receptors. The study combined high-throughput TCR immunosequencing, statistical association of individual TCRs with disease status, and machine learning to predict cytomegalovirus infection status. Of the roughly 430 genotyped donors, 65% to 90% fell in the genetic ancestry cluster associated with self-reported Caucasian donors. Roughly five DR-DQ haplotypes were handled as single units for association and clustering because linkage in the cohort was strong. Every repertoire in the discovery cohort had been generated on one and the same sequencing platform.

The cohort comprised under 700 healthy bone marrow donors. At the time of sampling, all cohort members were nominally healthy, though unrecorded immune exposures were likely present. The donor tested CMV seronegative, placing the donor among the 352 seronegative members of the cohort. A peripheral blood sample was collected from each donor, and TCR beta sequencing was performed on peripheral blood mononuclear cells. Genomic DNA extraction from the blood cell samples was performed with the Qiagen DNeasy Blood Extraction Kit. The library was generated by the immunoSEQ multiplex PCR assay. A mixture of 60 forward primers for TCR Vbeta segments and 13 reverse primers for TCR Jbeta segments was used in the multiplex PCR. Amplification of the CDR3 region of rearranged TCR beta genes was performed with a multiplex PCR assay on genomic DNA. The Illumina HiSeq System was used to sequence the amplified TCR beta libraries as 87-base-pair reads. The authors processed their data as follows. A later analysis counted about 80 million unique TCR beta chains across the 650 to 700 repertoires, and around 9.9 million of these chains were shared by at least two donors. To remove PCR and sequencing errors, raw reads were error-corrected and collapsed into unique sequences using a nearest-neighbor algorithm that merged closely related sequences. V, D and J gene segments were assigned by aligning CDR3 sequences to IMGT reference sequences. For a sequence to be retained, a match of at least six nucleotides was required to both a V gene segment and a J gene segment. A rearrangement counted as productive if the CDR3 had no stop codons and remained in frame with V and J, and every other rearrangement counted as non-productive. Following IMGT convention, CDR3 was defined as the stretch from the second conserved V-encoded cysteine to the conserved J-encoded phenylalanine. In an earlier analysis of more than 550 of the donors, sequences lacking an unambiguous match to a single V gene segment were excluded. In an earlier analysis of several hundred of the donors, V segments were called functional above 56.7% productive rearrangements and were called segregating when the between-donor standard deviation exceeded 5%. To diagnose cytomegalovirus status from the catalog of TCR beta chain sequences, a statistical classification framework was built. In a later analysis, V and J genes were assigned by comparing TCR nucleotide sequences against IMGT/GENE-DB human TR gene sequences. Using the TCRdist pipeline, a later analysis assigned CDR3 sequences along with most-parsimonious VDJ recombination scenarios. In a later analysis, each TCR beta chain was defined by its CDR3 amino acid sequence together with its V-gene family, and reads lacking a unique V-gene family were excluded. To address suspected cross-contamination and a sequencing artifact, a later analysis removed 592 highly shared, low-generation-probability nucleotide sequences. In a later analysis, a clonal expansion index was calculated for each public chain from normalized within-repertoire ranks of inferred template counts. In a later analysis, generation probabilities were computed with a VDJ recombination model fitted to out-of-frame rearrangements, and the resulting probabilities were checked against IGoR. Hypergeometric tests were used in a later analysis to score TCR-TCR, TCR-HLA and TCR-CMV co-occurrence, with a repertoire-size bias correction applied to the TCR pairs. To estimate false discovery rates, a later analysis permuted the HLA or CMV assignments 20 times. In a later analysis, co-occurring TCRs were grouped using DBSCAN, with TCRdist sequence similarity added in when clustering inside HLA-allele-positive subsets. For co-occurrence clustering, repertoires with fewer than 30,000 or more than 120,000 public chains were excluded, along with roughly 5 repertoires with anomalous nucleotide sharing. What TCRdb holds here is the immuneACCESS table cut down to in-frame rearrangements. Part of the clones is not present; checked against another copy, under half of the missing clones reflect an unresolved V gene, and the others are unexplained. The DNA was the basis for D and trimming; V, J and clone size are from that table. The sample has approximately 150,000 clones on record. Of the sample, 1.5% to 2% is held by the ten largest clones.

Broader findings and caveats from the paper: In a later analysis, HLA-associated TCR beta chains were found to be more clonally expanded and to have lower generation probabilities than equally common non-associated chains. The earlier analysis of 587 of the donors excluded roughly 17 rarely observed V segments, including chromosome 9 orphons, because counts were too low. At a false discovery rate of 0.05, a later analysis linked about 17,000 TCR beta sequences to specific HLA alleles. A further reported finding was that TCR beta sequences accurately predicted the HLA-A and HLA-B alleles for most subjects in the first cohort. A later analysis found that TCR association rates varied across HLA loci, with DRB1 alleles showing the most associated TCRs and HLA-C alleles the fewest. Broadly in line with IMGT annotations, most TCR beta V segments showed up in productive rearrangements about 90% or about 30% of the time in an earlier analysis of about 500 of the donors. Correlated functional status among segregating V segments might reflect linkage disequilibrium, but an unknown experimental factor could not be ruled out. An association between a missense DCLRE1C variant and V-gene and J-gene trimming of TCR beta chains was found in a later genetic analysis and replicated in an independent cohort. CMV serostatus was the only immune exposure information available for the cohort. In the study, 164 TCR beta chains were listed as associated with cytomegalovirus. Because HLA typing was unavailable for some donors at each locus, only the typed subset was used in association tests. When HLA alleles, especially DR and DQ, strongly co-occurred, attributing TCR associations to individual alleles was difficult. Across donors, most TCR sequences were observed very rarely, whereas some public TCRs were present in many individuals. According to a later analysis, parvovirus B19, influenza, CMV and Epstein-Barr virus appeared linked to several top co-occurrence clusters. According to a later analysis, most CMV-associated TCR beta chains appeared to be HLA-restricted, and the HLA associations seemed to be driven largely by CMV exposure. The authors suggested that the approach could potentially be extended to other disease states and immunological phenotypes. The cohort was sequenced for TCR beta chains only, and without alpha or paired-chain data the features that could be detected were limited. Because the 87-base-pair reads could not distinguish some IMGT-functional V segments, including TRBV6-2 and TRBV6-3, those segments were excluded. Sequencing depth was assumed to be roughly uniform across donors in the presence/absence analyses, though that assumption may not hold. In vitro tests confirmed that a few of the cytomegalovirus-associated TCR beta chains recognize cytomegalovirus antigens. Cytomegalovirus status was reported to be diagnosed by the classifier with high specificity and sensitivity in both the original and validation cohorts. Compared with the approximately 700-donor mean, donors in an Asian-associated ancestry cluster had fewer N-insertions in productive TCRs, according to a later genetic analysis. A cluster of highly shared sequence variants was judged likely to represent a technical artifact of the sequencing pipeline.

A word on this clone: Its antigen remains unidentified.

CDR1 is given as SNHLY and CDR2 as FYNNEI, both from the germline V gene. The CDR3 runs 16 residues from the cysteine to the phenylalanine. Here the CDR3 DNA is all that survives: 48 bases in frame from base 1. The junction carries 13 bases between V and J, which are trimmed by 2 bases and 2 bases respectively. Here the chain combines TRBV2 and TRBJ1-5; no confident D gene assignment can be made. The receptor comes from a woman aged 50 to 60 in good health and CMV-seronegative. Sequenced input: PBMCs. The CDR3 region has the sequence CASSELIPSGNQPQHF. The DNA is TGTGCCAGCAGTGAACTGATACCCTCGGGCAATCAGCCCCAGCATTTT.